This T cell receptor beta chain originates from a study of blood T cell repertoires in COVID-19. Original analysis: Researchers report that nucleated cell counts were estimated from reference gene primer amplification. Assay: immunoSEQ multiplex PCR; the TCRdb copy retains only in-frame clones and omits some. V and J calls and clone size are copied from that table; D and trimming were computed from the DNA. The table records approximately 130,000 clones, around 83% of them present only once. The CDR3 has 13 amino acids. V was pared by 7 bases and J by 4 bases, with 13 bases between. From germline, CDR1 is MNHEY and CDR2 SVGAGI. Recruitment covered roughly 24 US areas and drew participants whose ages spanned 18 to 89 years.

The TCR was taken from a man aged 30 to 45 who had recovered from COVID-19. Sequencing was carried out using PBMCs or T cells enriched from blood (not recorded which). The chain is built from TRBV6-5 and TRBJ1-1; D gene uncertain. This CDR3 reads CASNLSRGTEAFF. CDR3 sequence (DNA): TGTGCCAGCAACCTTAGTAGAGGCACTGAAGCTTTCTTT.